This T cell receptor (beta chain) was captured in a study of blood T cell repertoires in COVID-19. The wider study: Sites across the United States, Italy and Spain contributed samples from acute and convalescent COVID-19. Sources were T cells, B-cell-depleted T cells, or PBMCs; the material itself was cDNA or gDNA.

The ends were cut back, 5 bases at V and 12 bases at J, with 14 bases in the middle. The germline V gene encodes CDR1 SGHTA and CDR2 FQGTGA. The CDR3 contains 12 residues. Per the original methods: Scientists estimated how many nucleated cells there were by amplifying reference gene primers. The protocol was immunoSEQ multiplex PCR, while the TCRdb copy is restricted to in-frame clones and leaves out a portion. That table supplies the V and J calls and clone size; D and trimming were determined from the DNA. Among fewer than 250,000 clones listed, 75% to 85% were seen once. This receptor was taken from a man in his sixties with acute or convalescent COVID-19. The chain recombines TRBV7-3 with TRBJ2-1; possibly TRBD1 for D (5 bases). Sample: peripheral blood. CDR3 loop: CASSPDRGGQFF. The CDR3 coding sequence is TGTGCCAGCAGCCCCGATAGGGGTGGGCAGTTCTTC.